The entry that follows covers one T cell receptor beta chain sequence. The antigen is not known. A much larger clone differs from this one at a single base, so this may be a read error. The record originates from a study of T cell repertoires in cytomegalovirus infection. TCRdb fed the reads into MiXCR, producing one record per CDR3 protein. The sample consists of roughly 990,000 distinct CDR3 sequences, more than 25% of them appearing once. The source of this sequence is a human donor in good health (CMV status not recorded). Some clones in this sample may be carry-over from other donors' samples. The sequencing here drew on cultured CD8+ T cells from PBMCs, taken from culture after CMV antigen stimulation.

CDR3 residues: CASRFDRGTEAFF. In DNA, the CDR3 is TGTGCCAGCAGATTCGACAGGGGCACTGAAGCTTTCTTT. The V call is TRBV28, the J call TRBJ1-1, with 8 bases aligning to TRBD1. Germline CDR1 reads MDHEN; CDR2 reads SYDVKM. The CDR3 loop spans 13 amino acids. V lost 6 bases to trimming and J lost 4 bases; unmatched junction nucleotides: 4. The variable domain in full, with the rest retrieved from reference TRBV28 and TRBJ1-1, is DVKVTQSSRYLVKRTGEKVFLECVQDMDHENMFWYRQDPGLGLRLIYFSYDVKMKEKGDIPEGYSVSREKKERFSLILESASTNQTSMYLCASRFDRGTEAFFGQGTRLTVV.